The T cell receptor beta chain described here comes from a study of tissue T cells after allogeneic stem cell transplantation. Generated by immunoSEQ multiplex PCR, the TCRdb table keeps only in-frame clones and is missing some. This table has roughly 2,200 clones, roughly 51% appearing once. This clone occurred a few times. Any gene name here is a mouse gene name. Time point reported: mouse harvest day 14 after allogeneic transplant. Mouse grafts combined 10^7 T-cell-depleted bone marrow cells with 10^6 splenic CD5+ T cells. What was sequenced was lymph node tissue. This clonotype originated in a female BALB/c mouse given C57BL/6 T cells with graft-versus-host disease after an allogeneic hematopoietic cell transplant.

This chain's CDR3 is CASSLEDEQYF. The CDR3 bases that were read are TGTGCCAGCAGCTTAGAGGATGAACAGTAC. The chain carries TRBV3 and TRBJ2-7, with D unresolved. The CDR3 extends 1 residue past the end of the read, so its final part is completed from the germline J gene. Trimming pared 1 base from V and 5 bases from J, leaving 3 bases between. Per the germline V gene, CDR1 is SNHLY and CDR2 is FYNGKV (reference sequence). The CDR3 contains 11 residues.